This record concerns one T cell receptor beta chain sequence. Its target is unknown. Sequencing used immunoSEQ multiplex PCR; TCRdb keeps in-frame clones, though not all of them. The sample carries around 130,000 clones, 80% to 95% recorded once. The data were obtained in a study of T cell responses to AZD1222 COVID-19 vaccine. CDR1 and CDR2 from the germline V gene are MDHEN and SYDVKM. J was trimmed by 9 bases and V by 4 bases; bases with no gene match: 7. The CDR3 contains 14 residues. Second doses that came at about 4 or about 12 weeks were put together. The study's findings and limits: Nearly half of the spike-specific TCRs reportedly recognize variant regions that carry no mutations. The repertoires were collected only after the peak T cell response. Donors in the cohort were predominantly white British and more often female, and clonal diversity was possibly underestimated.

The sample in question was peripheral blood, obtained 28 days after the second AZD1222 dose. The chain carries TRBV28 and TRBJ2-1; 9 positions agree with TRBD1. The TCR sequence derives from an adult who received the AZD1222 COVID-19 vaccine. Here the CDR3 reads CASSSGTGLREQFF. The CDR3 DNA follows: TGTGCCAGCAGTTCCGGGACAGGGTTGCGTGAGCAGTTCTTC.